A single sample gave rise to the 24 T cell receptor beta chains below, sequenced in a study of blood T cell repertoires in COVID-19. The method was immunoSEQ multiplex PCR; TCRdb's version includes in-frame clones alone and lacks a portion of them. The repertoire consists of 200,000 or so clones, with more than 80% occurring once and the leading ten covering about 10%. The sequenced sample consisted of peripheral blood. Source of these receptors: a woman of 80 years or more with acute or convalescent COVID-19.

The V call is TRBV5-4, the J call TRBJ2-2, with TRBD1 matching 8 bases. The CDR3 sequence is 15 residues long. Per the germline V gene, CDR1 is SGHNT and CDR2 is YYREEE (reference sequence). V lost 4 bases and J lost 6; bases outside the gene matches: 8. The CDR3 DNA reads as TGTGCCAGCAGCGGACAGGGTAATTACGCCGGGGAGCTGTTTTTT. Translating gives CASSGQGNYAGELFF.

This chain uses TRBV11-2 with TRBJ2-7; D perhaps matches TRBD2 (6 bases). V shed 2 bases and J shed 2 bases, with 13 bases lying between them. The CDR3 is 15 amino acids. Germline loops: CDR1 SGHAT, CDR2 FQNNGV. The CDR3 protein is CASSLSPTGAYEQYF. The CDR3 DNA reads TGTGCCAGCAGCTTAAGTCCGACGGGGGCCTACGAGCAGTACTTC.

The chain uses TRBV3-1 (or the pseudogene TRBV3-2) and TRBJ2-5, with 10 bases identical to TRBD2. The V and J ends lost 2 bases and 6 bases, in that order; junction bases with no gene match: 15. Looked up from germline, CDR1 is LGHDT and CDR2 is YNNKEL (reference sequence). This CDR3 spans 18 amino acids. The CDR3 loop reads CASSQSQGSGGAWKTQYF. The CDR3 region has the DNA TGTGCCAGCAGCCAAAGCCAGGGGAGCGGGGGGGCCTGGAAGACCCAGTACTTC.

This clone has a handful of counts. The genes are TRBV30 and TRBJ2-2; TRBD2 might be the D (5 bases). V lost 4 bases and J lost 7, with 13 bases in between. The CDR3 totals 13 residues. CDR1 and CDR2 (germline): GTSNPN, SVGIG (reference sequence). The CDR3 loop is CAWMGVRHGELFF. For the CDR3, the DNA is TGTGCCTGGATGGGAGTCCGGCACGGGGAGCTGTTTTTT.

The chain uses TRBV7-3 and TRBJ2-3, with 7 bases aligning to TRBD2. The junction had 1 base not matched to a gene; V was cut back by 1 base and J by 3 bases. Germline V gene lookup returns CDR1 SGHTA and CDR2 FQGTGA. This CDR3 comprises 14 residues. CDR3 region: CASSLRLATDTQYF. The CDR3 nucleotides are TGTGCCAGCAGCTTAAGACTAGCAACAGATACGCAGTATTTT.

This chain uses TRBV11-2 with TRBJ2-2; no firm D call. The CDR3 sequence is 14 residues long. The V and J ends lost 2 bases and 3 bases respectively, with 7 bases between them. CDR1 is SGHAT, CDR2 FQNNGV, per germline. In DNA, the CDR3 is TGTGCCAGCAGCTTACTACGGGACACCGGGGAGCTGTTTTTT. Translation gives CASSLLRDTGELFF.

The chain carries TRBV19 and TRBJ1-5; TRBD1 aligns across 10 bases. Germline assignment: CDR1 LNHDA and CDR2 SQIVND (reference sequence). The CDR3 runs to 16 residues. J lost 7 bases, V lost 4 bases, and 10 bases had no gene match. The CDR3 coding sequence is TGTGCCAGTAGTAACCGGGACAGGGGAAGAAAACAGCCCCAGCATTTT. As protein: CASSNRDRGRKQPQHF.

The chain joins TRBV7-2 to TRBJ2-3; TRBD2 agrees at 8 bases. The ends lost 1 base at V and 2 bases at J; junction bases unmatched: 8. This CDR3 region has 17 residues. The germline V gene encodes CDR1 SGHTA and CDR2 FQGNSA. The CDR3 DNA reads as TGTGCCAGCAGCTTAGGGCCCCTAGCGGGCCTCACAGATACGCAGTATTTT. As protein: CASSLGPLAGLTDTQYF.

In this sample, this clone turned up a few times. The J gene is TRBJ2-2, the V gene TRBV28; the D gene is possibly TRBD1 (5 bases). The germline V gene encodes CDR1 MDHEN and CDR2 SYDVKM. CDR3 length equals 16 residues. V dropped 6 bases and J dropped 0 bases, with 14 bases sitting between them. Here the CDR3 DNA reads TGTGCCAGCAGCCCGGACAAAGGCGCGAACACCGGGGAGCTGTTTTTT. Translating it yields CASSPDKGANTGELFF. Together with reference TRBV28 and TRBJ2-2, the CDR3 gives the full variable domain: DVKVTQSSRYLVKRTGEKVFLECVQDMDHENMFWYRQDPGLGLRLIYFSYDVKMKEKGDIPEGYSVSREKKERFSLILESASTNQTSMYLCASSPDKGANTGELFFGEGSRLTVL.

The chain recombines TRBV13 with TRBJ1-6, with 12 nucleotides matching TRBD1. V shed 5 bases, J shed 5 bases, and the junction held 10 bases outside the gene matches. The CDR3 extends over 18 amino acids. Germline V gives CDR1 PRHDT, CDR2 FYEKMQ (reference sequence). The CDR3 is CASSRGQGALSNNSPLHF. CDR3 DNA: TGTGCCAGCAGCCGGGGACAGGGGGCCCTCTCGAATAATTCACCCCTCCACTTT.

The chain carries TRBV9 and TRBJ2-7, with D maybe TRBD2 (5 bases). The CDR3 is 16 residues long. Looked up from germline, CDR1 is SGDLS and CDR2 is YYNGEE. Between the trimmed V and J ends, which lost 4 bases and 1 base, there was a span of 18 bases. This CDR3 reads CASSPRTGYYSYEQYF. CDR3 nucleotide sequence: TGTGCCAGCAGCCCGCGGACTGGGTATTATTCCTACGAGCAGTACTTC.

This chain links TRBV30 with TRBJ2-3, with TRBD2 matching over 13 bases. This CDR3 has 20 amino acids. Unmatched junction bases numbered 12, after V lost 0 bases and J lost 0 bases. Germline V CDR1 and CDR2: GTSNPN, SVGIG (reference sequence). The CDR3 spells CAWSVPGLAGTLLSTDTQYF. The CDR3 nucleotides read TGTGCCTGGAGTGTACCGGGACTAGCGGGGACCCTCCTTAGCACAGATACGCAGTATTTT.

In this sample, this clone turned up once. The rearrangement links TRBV24-1 to TRBJ2-7, with 9 bases aligning to TRBD1. Looked up from germline, CDR1 is KGHDR and CDR2 is SFDVKD. CDR3 size: 14 residues. V shed 4 bases and J 4 bases; nucleotides not matched to a gene: 4. CDR3: CATSEAGTGYEQYF. The CDR3, as DNA: TGTGCCACCAGTGAGGCCGGGACAGGGTACGAGCAGTACTTC.

The V gene is TRBV6-2 or TRBV6-3, the J gene TRBJ2-3; 11 bases agree with TRBD2. J lost 0 bases, V lost 0 bases, and 11 bases had no gene match. CDR1 is MNHEY, CDR2 SVGEGT, per germline. CDR3 length: 20 amino acids. CDR3 nucleotide sequence: TGTGCCAGCAGTTACTCCACCCTAGCGGGAGGACCCTTTAGCACAGATACGCAGTATTTT. Its protein product is CASSYSTLAGGPFSTDTQYF.

Only one count was recorded for this clone. The chain carries TRBV28 and TRBJ1-5; unclear D gene. The CDR3 spans 13 residues. V lost 7 bases, J lost 9 bases, and 16 bases lay in between. CDR1 is MDHEN, CDR2 SYDVKM, per germline. As DNA, the CDR3 is TGTGCCAGCATCGGTTTAAGTTCGCGGCCCCAGCATTTT. Its translation is CASIGLSSRPQHF. Together with reference TRBV28 and TRBJ1-5, the CDR3 gives the full variable domain: DVKVTQSSRYLVKRTGEKVFLECVQDMDHENMFWYRQDPGLGLRLIYFSYDVKMKEKGDIPEGYSVSREKKERFSLILESASTNQTSMYLCASIGLSSRPQHFGDGTRLSIL.

This clone has a single count. V gene TRBV11-2 combines with J gene TRBJ2-5; 10 nucleotides match TRBD2. Germline CDR1 is SGHAT and CDR2 is FQNNGV. The CDR3 loop spans 17 amino acids. The J segment lost 0 bases and the V segment lost 5 bases, leaving 9 bases of the junction unmatched. CDR3 amino acids: CASSPRLAGVNQETQYF. The CDR3 DNA reads as TGTGCCAGCAGCCCCCGGCTAGCGGGGGTGAACCAAGAGACCCAGTACTTC.

The chain carries TRBV19 and TRBJ2-3; 14 bases line up with TRBD2. CDR1 and CDR2 (germline): LNHDA, SQIVND (reference sequence). V dropped 5 bases and J dropped 3; count of bases not matched to a gene: 7. The CDR3 sequence is 17 residues long. CDR3 in amino acids: CASSGSRTSGRTDTQYF. DNA for the CDR3: TGTGCCAGTAGTGGGTCCCGGACTAGCGGGAGGACAGATACGCAGTATTTT.

The CDR3 bases are TGTGCCAGCAGTTTAAGCAGGTCCCAAGAGACCCAGTACTTC. Translating it yields CASSLSRSQETQYF. This chain connects TRBV28 to TRBJ2-5; D not certain. Germline-derived CDR1 and CDR2 are MDHEN and SYDVKM. The CDR3 is 14 residues long. Trimming left V 2 bases short and J 1 base short, with 8 bases between.

In DNA, the CDR3 is TGCGCCAGCAGCTGGGGCGGACAGGGTACCTACGAGCAGTACTTC. This codes for CASSWGGQGTYEQYF. The chain combines TRBV5-1 with TRBJ2-7; 8 bases are shared with TRBD1. There are 15 residues in the CDR3. CDR1 and CDR2 from the germline V gene are SGHRS and YFSETQ. V lost 3 bases to trimming and J lost 2 bases; unmatched junction nucleotides: 7.

J is TRBJ1-2 and V is TRBV5-8, with 10 bases identical to TRBD1. CDR1 and CDR2 (germline): SGHTS, YDEGEE. This CDR3 spans 13 amino acids. The J segment lost 7 bases and the V segment lost 3 bases, leaving 3 bases of the junction unmatched. The CDR3, as DNA: TGTGCCAGCAGCTCCGGGACAGGGGTTGGCTACACCTTC. It is translated as CASSSGTGVGYTF. The entire variable domain, with the rest obtained from reference TRBV5-8 and TRBJ1-2, is as follows: EAGVTQSPTHLIKTRGQQATLRCSPISGHTSVYWYQQALGLGLQFLLWYDEGEERNRGNFPPRFSGRQFPNYSSELNVNALELEDSALYLCASSSGTGVGYTFGSGTRLTVV.

The chain is built from TRBV4-2 and TRBJ1-6; a weak D match, TRBD1 (6 bases). Germline V gene lookup returns CDR1 LGHNA and CDR2 YNFKEQ. The CDR3 sequence is 15 residues long. Trimming removed 3 bases from V and 14 bases from J, with 20 bases in between. CDR3: CASSQGDKLGKALHF. Written as DNA, the CDR3 is TGTGCCAGCAGCCAGGGGGACAAGCTGGGGAAGGCCCTCCACTTT.

V is TRBV5-1 and J is TRBJ2-1; 8 bases align to TRBD1. This CDR3 has 14 residues. V gave up 2 bases and J gave up 5 bases; unmatched junction bases: 3. Germline V lookup: CDR1 SGHRS, CDR2 YFSETQ. The CDR3 bases are TGCGCCAGCAGCTTTGGACAGGGTGACAATGAGCAGTTCTTC. Its translation is CASSFGQGDNEQFF. Combining the CDR3 with reference TRBV5-1 and TRBJ2-1 gives the whole variable domain KAGVTQTPRYLIKTRGQQVTLSCSPISGHRSVSWYQQTPGQGLQFLFEYFSETQRNKGNFPGRFSGRQFSNSRSEMNVSTLELGDSALYLCASSFGQGDNEQFFGPGTRLTVL.

This chain links TRBV5-4 with TRBJ1-1; D may be TRBD1 (5 bases). The CDR3 has 13 residues. The V gene lost 0 bases and the J gene lost 4 bases, with 7 bases spanning the gap. Germline assignment: CDR1 SGHNT and CDR2 YYREEE (reference sequence). The CDR3 DNA reads as TGTGCCAGCAGCTTGGGGGGGGTCACTGAAGCTTTCTTT. This translates into CASSLGGVTEAFF.

Only one count was recorded for this clone. The genes are TRBV7-9 and TRBJ1-2; no clear D gene. The CDR3 totals 13 residues. Trimming cost V 5 bases and J 3 bases, with 10 bases left between them. CDR1 and CDR2 (germline): SEHNR, FQNEAQ (reference sequence). The CDR3 sequence is CASSLPVDYGYTF. CDR3 coding DNA: TGTGCCAGCAGCCTACCGGTAGACTATGGCTACACCTTC.